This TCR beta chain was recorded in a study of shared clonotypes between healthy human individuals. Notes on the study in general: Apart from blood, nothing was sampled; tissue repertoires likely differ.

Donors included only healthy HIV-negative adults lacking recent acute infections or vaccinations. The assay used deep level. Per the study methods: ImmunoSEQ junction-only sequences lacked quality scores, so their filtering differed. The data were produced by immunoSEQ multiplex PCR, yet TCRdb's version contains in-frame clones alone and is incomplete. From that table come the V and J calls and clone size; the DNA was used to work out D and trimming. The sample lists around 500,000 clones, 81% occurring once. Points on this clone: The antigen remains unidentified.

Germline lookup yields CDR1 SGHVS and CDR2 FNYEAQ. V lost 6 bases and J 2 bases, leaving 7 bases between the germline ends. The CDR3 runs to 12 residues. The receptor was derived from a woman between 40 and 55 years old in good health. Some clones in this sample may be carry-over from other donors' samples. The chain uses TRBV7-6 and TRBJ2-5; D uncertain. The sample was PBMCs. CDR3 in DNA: TGTGCCAGCAGTGCGCGACAAGAGACCCAGTACTTC. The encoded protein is CASSARQETQYF.